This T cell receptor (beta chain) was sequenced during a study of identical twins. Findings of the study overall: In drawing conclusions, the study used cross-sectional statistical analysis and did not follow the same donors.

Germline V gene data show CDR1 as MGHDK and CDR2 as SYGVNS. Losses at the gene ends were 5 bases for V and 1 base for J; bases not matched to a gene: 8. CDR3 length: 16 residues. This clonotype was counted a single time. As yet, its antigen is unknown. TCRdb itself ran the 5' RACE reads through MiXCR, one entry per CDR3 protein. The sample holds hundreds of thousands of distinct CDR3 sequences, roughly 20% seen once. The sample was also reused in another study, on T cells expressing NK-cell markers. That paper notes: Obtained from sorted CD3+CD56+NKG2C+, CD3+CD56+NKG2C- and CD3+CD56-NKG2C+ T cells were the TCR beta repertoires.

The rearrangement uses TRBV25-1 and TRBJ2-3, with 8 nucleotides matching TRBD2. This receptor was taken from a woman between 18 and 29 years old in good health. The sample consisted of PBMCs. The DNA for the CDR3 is TGTGCCAGCAGTCCCCTTGGGCGGGAGGGCACAGATACGCAGTATTTT. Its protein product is CASSPLGREGTDTQYF.